A single count supports the clone carrying this T cell receptor (beta chain). The sample comes from a study of shared clonotypes between healthy human individuals. Using immunoSEQ multiplex PCR, the repertoire was profiled, and TCRdb retains in-frame clones only, with some absent. The sample has around 1,000,000 clones, 77% seen once. There are 16 residues in the CDR3. The ends were cut back, 0 bases at V and 5 bases at J, with 16 bases in the middle. Per germline, CDR1 MGHRA and CDR2 YSYEKL. The chain recombines TRBV4-1 with TRBJ2-5; unclear D gene. The sequenced sample was memory CD4+ T cells from PBMCs. Regarding subset: CD45RA-negative fraction. This receptor was taken from a man between 18 and 29 years old in good health. Some clones in this sample may be carry-over from other donors' samples. In nucleotides, the CDR3 is TGCGCCAGCAGCCAAGAACCCTCGGTCTTGGAGGAGACCCAGTACTTC. Its translation is CASSQEPSVLEETQYF.